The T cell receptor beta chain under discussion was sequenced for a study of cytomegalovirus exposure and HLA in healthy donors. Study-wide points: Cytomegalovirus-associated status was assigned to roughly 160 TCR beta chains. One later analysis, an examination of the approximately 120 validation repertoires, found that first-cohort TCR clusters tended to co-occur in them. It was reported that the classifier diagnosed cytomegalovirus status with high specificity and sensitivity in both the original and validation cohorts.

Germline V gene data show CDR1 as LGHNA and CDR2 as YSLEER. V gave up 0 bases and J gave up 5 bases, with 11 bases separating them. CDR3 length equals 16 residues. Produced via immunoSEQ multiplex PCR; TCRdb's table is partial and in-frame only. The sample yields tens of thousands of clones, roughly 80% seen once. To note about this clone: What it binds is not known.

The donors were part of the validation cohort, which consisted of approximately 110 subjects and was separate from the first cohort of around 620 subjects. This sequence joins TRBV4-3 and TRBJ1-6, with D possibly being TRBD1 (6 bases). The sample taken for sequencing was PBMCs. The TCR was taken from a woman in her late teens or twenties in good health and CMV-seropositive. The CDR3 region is CASSQDFGQNNSPLHF. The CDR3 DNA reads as TGCGCCAGCAGCCAAGACTTCGGACAGAATAATTCACCCCTCCACTTT.